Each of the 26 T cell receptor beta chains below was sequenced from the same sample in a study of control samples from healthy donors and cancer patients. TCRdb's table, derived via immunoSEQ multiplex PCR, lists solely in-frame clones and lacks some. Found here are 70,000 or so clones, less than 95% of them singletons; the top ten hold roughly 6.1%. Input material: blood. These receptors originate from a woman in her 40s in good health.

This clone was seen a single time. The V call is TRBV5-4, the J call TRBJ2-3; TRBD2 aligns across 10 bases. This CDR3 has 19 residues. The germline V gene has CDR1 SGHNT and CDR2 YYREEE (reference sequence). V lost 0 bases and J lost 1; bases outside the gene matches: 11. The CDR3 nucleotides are TGTGCCAGCAGCTTGGCAGGCGGACTAGCGGTTTCTCGCACAGATACGCAGTATTTT. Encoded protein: CASSLAGGLAVSRTDTQYF.

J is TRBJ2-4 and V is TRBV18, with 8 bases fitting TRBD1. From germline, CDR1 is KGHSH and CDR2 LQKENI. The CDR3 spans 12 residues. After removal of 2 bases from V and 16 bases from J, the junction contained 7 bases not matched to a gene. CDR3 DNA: TGTGCCAGCTCACCAGACAGGGGCCCGGGATACTTC. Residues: CASSPDRGPGYF. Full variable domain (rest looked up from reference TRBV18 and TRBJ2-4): NAGVMQNPRHLVRRRGQEARLRCSPMKGHSHVYWYRQLPEEGLKFMVYLQKENIIDESGMPKERFSAEFPKEGPSILRIQQVVRGDSAAYFCASSPDRGPGYFGAGTRLSVL.

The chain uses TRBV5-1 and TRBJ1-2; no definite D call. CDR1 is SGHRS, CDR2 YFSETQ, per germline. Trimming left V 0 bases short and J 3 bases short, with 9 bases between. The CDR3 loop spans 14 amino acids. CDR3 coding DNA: TGCGCCAGCAGCTTGGAAAGGGTCGACTATGGCTACACCTTC. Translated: CASSLERVDYGYTF.

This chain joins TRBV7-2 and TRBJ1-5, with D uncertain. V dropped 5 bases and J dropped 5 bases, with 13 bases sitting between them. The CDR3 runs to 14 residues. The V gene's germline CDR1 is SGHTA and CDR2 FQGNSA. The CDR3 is CASSTLWGDQPQHF. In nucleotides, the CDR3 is TGTGCCAGCAGCACGTTATGGGGTGATCAGCCCCAGCATTTT.

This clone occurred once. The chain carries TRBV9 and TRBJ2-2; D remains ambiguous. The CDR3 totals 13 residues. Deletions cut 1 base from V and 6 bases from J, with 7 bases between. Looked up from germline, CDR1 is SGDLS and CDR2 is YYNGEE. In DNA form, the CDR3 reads TGTGCCAGCAGCGTACTCGACGCCGGGGAGCTGTTTTTT. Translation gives CASSVLDAGELFF.

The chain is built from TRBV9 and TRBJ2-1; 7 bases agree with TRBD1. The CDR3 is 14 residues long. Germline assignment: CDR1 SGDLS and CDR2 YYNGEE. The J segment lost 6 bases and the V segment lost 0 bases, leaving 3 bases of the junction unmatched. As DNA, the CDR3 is TGTGCCAGCAGCGTAGATGGGACAGTCAATGAGCAGTTCTTC. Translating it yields CASSVDGTVNEQFF.

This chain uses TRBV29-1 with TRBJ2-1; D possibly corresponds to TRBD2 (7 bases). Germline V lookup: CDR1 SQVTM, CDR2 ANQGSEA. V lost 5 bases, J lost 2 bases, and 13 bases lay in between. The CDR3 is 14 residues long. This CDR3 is CSVSWGGPYNEQFF. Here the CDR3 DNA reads TGCAGCGTTTCGTGGGGGGGGCCCTACAATGAGCAGTTCTTC.

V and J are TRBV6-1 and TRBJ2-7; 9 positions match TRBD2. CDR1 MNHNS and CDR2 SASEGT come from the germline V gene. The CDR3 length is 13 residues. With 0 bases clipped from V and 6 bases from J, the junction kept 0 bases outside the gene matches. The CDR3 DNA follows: TGTGCCAGCAGTGAAGCTAGCGGGAGCGAGCAGTACTTC. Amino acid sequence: CASSEASGSEQYF.

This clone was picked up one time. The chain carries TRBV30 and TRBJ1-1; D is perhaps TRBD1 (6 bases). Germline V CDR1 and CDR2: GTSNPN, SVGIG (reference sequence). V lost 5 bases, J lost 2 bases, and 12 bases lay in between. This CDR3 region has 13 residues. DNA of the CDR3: TGTGCCTGGGAAACAGGGTTTAACACTGAAGCTTTCTTT. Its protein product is CAWETGFNTEAFF.

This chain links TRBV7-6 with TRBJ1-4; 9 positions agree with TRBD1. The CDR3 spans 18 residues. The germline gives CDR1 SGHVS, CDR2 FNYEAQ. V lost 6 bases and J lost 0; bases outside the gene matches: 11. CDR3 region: CASRSAPGQGTTNEKLFF. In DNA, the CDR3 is TGTGCCAGCAGATCGGCTCCGGGACAGGGTACAACTAATGAAAAACTGTTTTTT. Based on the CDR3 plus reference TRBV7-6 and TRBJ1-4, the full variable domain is GAGVSQSPRYKVTKRGQDVALRCDPISGHVSLYWYRQALGQGPEFLTYFNYEAQQDKSGLPNDRFSAERPEGSISTLTIQRTEQRDSAMYRCASRSAPGQGTTNEKLFFGSGTQLSVL.

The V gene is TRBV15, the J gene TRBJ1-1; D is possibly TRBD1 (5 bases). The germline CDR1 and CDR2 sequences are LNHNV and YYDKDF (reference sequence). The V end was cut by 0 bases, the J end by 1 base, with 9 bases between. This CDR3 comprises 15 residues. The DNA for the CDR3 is TGTGCCACCAGCAGAGACCGAAGGGGGAACACTGAAGCTTTCTTT. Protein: CATSRDRRGNTEAFF. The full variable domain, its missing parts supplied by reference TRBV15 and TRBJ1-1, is DAMVIQNPRYQVTQFGKPVTLSCSQTLNHNVMYWYQQKSSQAPKLLFHYYDKDFNNEADTPDNFQSRRPNTSFCFLDIRSPGLGDTAMYLCATSRDRRGNTEAFFGQGTRLTVV.

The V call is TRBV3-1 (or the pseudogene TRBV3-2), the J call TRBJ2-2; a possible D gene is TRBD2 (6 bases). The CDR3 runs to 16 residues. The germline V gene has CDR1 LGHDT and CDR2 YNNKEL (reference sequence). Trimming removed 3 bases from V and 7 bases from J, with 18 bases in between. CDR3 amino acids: CASSHSWLRDGGELFF. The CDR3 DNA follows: TGTGCCAGCAGCCATTCCTGGCTGCGGGACGGCGGGGAGCTGTTTTTT.

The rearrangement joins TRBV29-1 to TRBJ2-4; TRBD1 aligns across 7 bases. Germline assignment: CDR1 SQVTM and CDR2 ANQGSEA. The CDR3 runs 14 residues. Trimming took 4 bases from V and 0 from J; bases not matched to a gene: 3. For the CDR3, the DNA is TGCAGCGTTGGGGACAGATTAGCCAAAAACATTCAGTACTTC. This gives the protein CSVGDRLAKNIQYF. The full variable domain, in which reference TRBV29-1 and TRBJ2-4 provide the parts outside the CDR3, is SAVISQKPSRDICQRGTSLTIQCQVDSQVTMMFWYRQQPGQSLTLIATANQGSEATYESGFVIDKFPISRPNLTFSTLTVSNMSPEDSSIYLCSVGDRLAKNIQYFGAGTRLSVL.

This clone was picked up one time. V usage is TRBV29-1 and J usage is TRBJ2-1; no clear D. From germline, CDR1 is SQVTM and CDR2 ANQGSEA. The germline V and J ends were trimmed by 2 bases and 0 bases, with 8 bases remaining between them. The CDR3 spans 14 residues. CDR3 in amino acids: CSVERQLSYNEQFF. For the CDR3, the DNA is TGCAGCGTTGAAAGGCAGCTCTCCTACAATGAGCAGTTCTTC.

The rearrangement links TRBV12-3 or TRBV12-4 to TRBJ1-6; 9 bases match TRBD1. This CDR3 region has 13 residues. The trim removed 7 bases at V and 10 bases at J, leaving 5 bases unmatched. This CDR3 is CASKGQGRSPLHF. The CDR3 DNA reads TGTGCCAGCAAGGGACAGGGTCGATCACCCCTCCACTTT.

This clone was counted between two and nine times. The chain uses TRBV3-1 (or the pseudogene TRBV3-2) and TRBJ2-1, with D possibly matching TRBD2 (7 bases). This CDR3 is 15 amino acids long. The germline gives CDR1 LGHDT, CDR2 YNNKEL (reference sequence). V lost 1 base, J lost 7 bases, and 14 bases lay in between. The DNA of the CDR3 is TGTGCCAGCAGCCAAGGGGGGGGGCCCCGGAATGAGCAGTTCTTC. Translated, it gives CASSQGGGPRNEQFF.

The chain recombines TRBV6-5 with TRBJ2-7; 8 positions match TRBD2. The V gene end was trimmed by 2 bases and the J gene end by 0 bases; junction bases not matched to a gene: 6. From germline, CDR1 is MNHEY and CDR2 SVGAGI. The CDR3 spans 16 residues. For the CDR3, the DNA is TGTGCCAGCAGTTACGCGAGCGGGAGCGGCTCCTACGAGCAGTACTTC. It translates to CASSYASGSGSYEQYF.

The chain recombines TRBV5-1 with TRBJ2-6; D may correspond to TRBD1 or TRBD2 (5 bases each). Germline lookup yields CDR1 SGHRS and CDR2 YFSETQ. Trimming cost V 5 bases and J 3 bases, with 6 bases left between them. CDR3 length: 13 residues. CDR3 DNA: TGCGCCAGCAGGGGGGATGGGGCCAACGTCCTGACTTTC. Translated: CASRGDGANVLTF.

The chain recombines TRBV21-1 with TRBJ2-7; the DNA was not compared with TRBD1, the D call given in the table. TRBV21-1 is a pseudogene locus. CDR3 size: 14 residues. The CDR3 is CASSKRGQGLGQYF. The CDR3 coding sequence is TGTGCCAGCAGCAAACGGGGACAGGGGCTTGGGCAGTACTTC.

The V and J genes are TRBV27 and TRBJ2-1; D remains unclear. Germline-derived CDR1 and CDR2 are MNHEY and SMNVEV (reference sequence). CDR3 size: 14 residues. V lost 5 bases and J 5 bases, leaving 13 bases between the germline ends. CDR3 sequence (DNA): TGTGCCAGCAGTCCCCGAGCAGTGCACAATGAGCAGTTCTTC. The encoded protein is CASSPRAVHNEQFF.

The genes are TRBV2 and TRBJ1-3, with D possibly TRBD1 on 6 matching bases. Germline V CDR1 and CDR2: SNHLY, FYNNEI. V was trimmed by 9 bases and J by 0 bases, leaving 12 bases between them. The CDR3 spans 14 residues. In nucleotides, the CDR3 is TGTGCCAGTCAGGGGACTTCCTCTGGAAACACCATATATTTT. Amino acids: CASQGTSSGNTIYF.

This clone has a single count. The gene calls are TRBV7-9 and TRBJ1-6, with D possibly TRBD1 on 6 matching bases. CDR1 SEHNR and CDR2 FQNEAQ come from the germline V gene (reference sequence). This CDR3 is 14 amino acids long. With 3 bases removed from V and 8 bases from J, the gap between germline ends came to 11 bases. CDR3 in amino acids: CASSFNRVDSPLHF. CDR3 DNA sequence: TGTGCCAGCAGCTTTAACAGGGTTGATTCACCCCTCCACTTT.

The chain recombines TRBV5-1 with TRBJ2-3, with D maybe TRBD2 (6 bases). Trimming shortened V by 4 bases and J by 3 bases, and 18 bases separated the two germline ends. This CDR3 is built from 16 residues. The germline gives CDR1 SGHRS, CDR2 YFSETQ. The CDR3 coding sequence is TGCGCCAGCAGCGCGGGAACGCCGGTCATAACAGATACGCAGTATTTT. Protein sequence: CASSAGTPVITDTQYF.

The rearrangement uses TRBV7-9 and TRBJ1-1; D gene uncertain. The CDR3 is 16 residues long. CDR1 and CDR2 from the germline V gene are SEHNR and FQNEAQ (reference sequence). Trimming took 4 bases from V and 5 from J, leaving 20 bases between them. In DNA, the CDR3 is TGTGCCAGCAGCTCCCGGGCCGCGGGGAGAGGGACTGAAGCTTTCTTT. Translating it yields CASSSRAAGRGTEAFF.

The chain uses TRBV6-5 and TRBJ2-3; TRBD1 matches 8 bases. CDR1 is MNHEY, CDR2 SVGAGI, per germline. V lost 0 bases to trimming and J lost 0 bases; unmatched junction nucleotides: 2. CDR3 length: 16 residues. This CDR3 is CASSYSGQASTDTQYF. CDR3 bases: TGTGCCAGCAGTTACTCGGGACAGGCCAGCACAGATACGCAGTATTTT.

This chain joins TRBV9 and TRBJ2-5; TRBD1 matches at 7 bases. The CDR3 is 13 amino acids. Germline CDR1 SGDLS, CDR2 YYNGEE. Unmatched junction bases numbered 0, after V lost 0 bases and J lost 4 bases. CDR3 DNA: TGTGCCAGCAGCGTAGCAGGGGGAGAGACCCAGTACTTC. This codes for CASSVAGGETQYF.